This T cell receptor (beta chain) was profiled in a study of CD8+CD57+ T cells in acquired aplastic anemia. For the study at large: The sorted CD4+ and CD8+ cells yielded an average approximately 3.2 ug of DNA.

Patients sequenced had flow cytometry evidence of CD8+CD57+ cell expansion. As for this clonotype: Antigen unknown.

V was clipped by 4 bases and J by 11 bases, with 9 bases between them. Per the germline V gene, CDR1 is SNHLY and CDR2 is FYNNEI. There are 11 residues in the CDR3. Using genomic DNA as the template, TCR beta VDJ and CDR3 profiling was carried out. TCRdb reprocessed the reads via MiXCR and lists one record per CDR3 protein. The sample consists of 150,000 or so distinct CDR3 sequences, roughly half of them appearing once. General study points: Between patients and controls, 25 to 30 CD8+ CDR3 sequences were found in common.

This chain connects TRBV2 to TRBJ1-5; the D is unclear. The sequenced material came from sorted CD4+, CD8+, or CD8+CD57+ T cells (not recorded which) from PBMCs. The TCR originated in a human donor with aplastic anemia. CDR3 residues: CASSAGSAQHF. In DNA form, the CDR3 reads TGTGCCAGCAGTGCGGGGTCAGCCCAGCATTTT.